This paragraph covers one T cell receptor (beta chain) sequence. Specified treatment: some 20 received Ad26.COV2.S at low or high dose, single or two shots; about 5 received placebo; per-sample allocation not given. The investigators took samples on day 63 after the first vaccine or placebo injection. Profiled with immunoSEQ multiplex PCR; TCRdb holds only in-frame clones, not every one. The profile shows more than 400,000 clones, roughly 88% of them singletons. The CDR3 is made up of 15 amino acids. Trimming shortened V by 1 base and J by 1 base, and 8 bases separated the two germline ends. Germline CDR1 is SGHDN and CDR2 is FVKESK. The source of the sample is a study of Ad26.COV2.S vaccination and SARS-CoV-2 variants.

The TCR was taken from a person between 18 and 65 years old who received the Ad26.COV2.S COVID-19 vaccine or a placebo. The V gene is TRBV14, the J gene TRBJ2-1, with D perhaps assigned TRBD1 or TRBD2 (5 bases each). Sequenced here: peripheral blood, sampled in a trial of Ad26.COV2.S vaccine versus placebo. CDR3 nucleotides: TGTGCCAGCAGCCAAGTCGGGGCTTCCTACAATGAGCAGTTCTTC. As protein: CASSQVGASYNEQFF.